Below are 32 T cell receptor beta chains sequenced from a single sample in a study of beta chain features in type 1 diabetes (dated by TCRdb to 2017 to 2018). On the study overall, not on this receptor specifically: A moderate but significant shortening of TCRB CDR3 length was observed in type 1 diabetes patients in all four CD4+ subsets.

Receptor libraries were prepared by the immunoSEQ multiplex PCR assay. The entire isolated RNA was reverse transcribed using the High Capacity cDNA Reverse Transcription Kit, and thus expressed TCRB transcripts were sequenced. TCRdb took this table from immuneACCESS and kept in-frame rearrangements with V and J called. Such tables lack part of the clones; where checked against another copy, unresolved V genes explain under half of the gap, and the rest is unexplained. The sample profile shows 150,000 to 170,000 clones; approximately 10% of them were found once. Of the sample, more than 0.45% falls within the top ten clones. Their recognized antigens are unknown. Sequenced input: central memory CD4+ T cells from blood. Receptor source: a man between 25 and 39 years old with type 1 diabetes.

The chain has TRBV28 and TRBJ2-1; D unresolved. The V end lost 4 bases, the J end lost 0 bases, and 4 bases lay between the germline ends. Germline V lookup: CDR1 MDHEN, CDR2 SYDVKM. This CDR3 is built from 13 residues. For the CDR3, the DNA is TGTGCCAGCAGTTCCTCCTCCTACAATGAGCAGTTCTTC. Translating it yields CASSSSSYNEQFF.

This clone was found a few times. The chain employs TRBV4-2 and TRBJ2-7; 10 bases match TRBD2. In germline, CDR1 is LGHNA, CDR2 YNFKEQ. Trimming removed 0 bases from V and 2 bases from J; junction bases left unmatched: 7. CDR3 length: 17 residues. This CDR3 is CASSQDRGLAETYEQYF. CDR3 in DNA: TGTGCCAGCAGCCAAGATCGAGGACTAGCGGAAACCTACGAGCAGTACTTC.

This clone was observed a few times. This chain links TRBV18 with TRBJ2-7; 8 nucleotides match TRBD1. This CDR3 contains 14 residues. Germline V gene lookup returns CDR1 KGHSH and CDR2 LQKENI. V gave up 3 bases and J gave up 2 bases; unmatched junction bases: 3. DNA for the CDR3: TGTGCCAGCTCACCCGGGACAGGAACCTACGAGCAGTACTTC. Translation gives CASSPGTGTYEQYF.

This clone was observed a few times. CDR3 amino acids: CASSSRQGATETQYF. CDR3 sequence (DNA): TGTGCCAGCAGTTCTCGACAGGGGGCGACGGAGACCCAGTACTTC. V usage is TRBV2 and J usage is TRBJ2-5; 10 bases agree with TRBD1. The J segment lost 5 bases and the V segment lost 5 bases, leaving 8 bases of the junction unmatched. The V gene's germline CDR1 is SNHLY and CDR2 FYNNEI. The length of the CDR3 is 15 residues.

The J gene is TRBJ2-1, the V gene TRBV4-2; 7 bases match TRBD2. This CDR3 has 17 amino acids. V gave up 0 bases and J gave up 4 bases; unmatched junction bases: 9. The germline gives CDR1 LGHNA, CDR2 YNFKEQ. Written as DNA, the CDR3 is TGTGCCAGCAGCCAAGATTTAGCGGGCGCCCCGTACAATGAGCAGTTCTTC. It codes for CASSQDLAGAPYNEQFF.

This chain joins TRBV28 and TRBJ2-4, with 7 bases aligning to TRBD1. The germline V gene has CDR1 MDHEN and CDR2 SYDVKM. Unmatched junction bases numbered 10, after V lost 5 bases and J lost 0 bases. The CDR3 runs 17 residues. CDR3 bases: TGTGCCAGCAGTGCTACGGGGACAGAGGTAGCCAAAAACATTCAGTACTTC. Protein sequence: CASSATGTEVAKNIQYF.

The sample holds a few counts of this clone. A read error may produce the germline difference seen at one junction end. The chain links TRBV11-3 to TRBJ2-4; no firm D call. The germline V gene encodes CDR1 SGHNT and CDR2 YENEEA. The CDR3 loop spans 8 amino acids. CDR3 in amino acids: CASNSIFF. The DNA for the CDR3 is TGTGCCAGCAACTCCATTTTCTTC.

The chain has TRBV28 and TRBJ2-3, with TRBD2 as a possible D gene (6 bases). The CDR3 length is 14 residues. The germline V gene encodes CDR1 MDHEN and CDR2 SYDVKM. Deletions cut 6 bases from V and 7 bases from J, with 17 bases between. In DNA, the CDR3 is TGTGCCAGCAGCGTTAACGGGAGTCCCCATACGCAGTATTTT. It translates to CASSVNGSPHTQYF.

This clone has only a few counts. The genes are TRBV11-2 and TRBJ2-3, with 11 bases aligning to TRBD2. The CDR3 has 16 amino acids. The V and J ends lost 4 bases and 6 bases, in that order; junction bases with no gene match: 9. Per the germline V gene, CDR1 is SGHAT and CDR2 is FQNNGV. The CDR3 coding sequence is TGTGCCAGCAGCTCACTAACTCGGACTAGCGGGGATACGCAGTATTTT. Translated, it gives CASSSLTRTSGDTQYF.

This clone was recorded a few times. The V gene is TRBV29-1, the J gene TRBJ1-4; D possibly corresponds to TRBD1 (5 bases). This CDR3 contains 12 residues. V lost 3 bases and J 7 bases, leaving 9 bases between the germline ends. Germline CDR1 reads SQVTM; CDR2 reads ANQGSEA. The CDR3 nucleotides read TGCAGCGTTGACATCCAGGGTGAAAAACTGTTTTTT. Its translation: CSVDIQGEKLFF.

Only a few counts were recorded for this clone. The chain is built from TRBV7-2 and TRBJ2-7; perhaps TRBD1 as D (6 bases). The CDR3 is made up of 18 amino acids. V was cut by 1 base and J by 0 bases, with 19 bases left in between. Germline-derived CDR1 and CDR2 are SGHTA and FQGNSA. CDR3 region: CASSLGLSRLDSSYEQYF. The CDR3 DNA is TGTGCCAGCAGCTTAGGGCTCTCCCGTCTGGACAGCTCCTACGAGCAGTACTTC.

V is TRBV7-9 and J is TRBJ2-3; 13 positions agree with TRBD2. CDR3 length equals 16 residues. The junction had 6 bases not matched to a gene; V was cut back by 4 bases and J by 5 bases. From germline, CDR1 is SEHNR and CDR2 FQNEAQ (reference sequence). The CDR3 is CASSSGLAGVIDTQYF. The CDR3 DNA is TGTGCCAGCAGCTCCGGACTAGCGGGAGTGATAGATACGCAGTATTTT.

This clone came up a few times. The rearrangement joins TRBV27 to TRBJ2-2, with D possibly matching TRBD1 (5 bases). The CDR3 contains 14 residues. The V gene lost 2 bases and the J gene lost 2 bases, with 6 bases spanning the gap. Germline V gives CDR1 MNHEY, CDR2 SMNVEV (reference sequence). The CDR3 bases are TGTGCCAGCAGTTTACAGGGTAACACCGGGGAGCTGTTTTTT. Translated: CASSLQGNTGELFF.

The chain recombines TRBV5-1 with TRBJ2-2; 10 bases line up with TRBD2. CDR3 length: 16 amino acids. Germline CDR1 and CDR2: SGHRS and YFSETQ. Germline trimming cut 4 bases from V and 2 bases from J; bases unmatched to any gene: 5. CDR3 region: CASSVLAGVNTGELFF. DNA of the CDR3: TGCGCCAGCAGCGTGCTAGCGGGAGTTAACACCGGGGAGCTGTTTTTT.

This clone was seen only a few times. CDR3 in DNA: TGCAGCGTTGGCGGGGGTGGGGCGGGGACAGGCGGCGACGAGCAGTACTTC. This gives the protein CSVGGGGAGTGGDEQYF. The chain links TRBV29-1 to TRBJ2-7, with D possibly being TRBD1 (8 bases). V was trimmed by 4 bases and J by 5 bases, leaving 27 bases between them. The germline V gene has CDR1 SQVTM and CDR2 ANQGSEA. There are 17 residues in the CDR3.

The CDR3 is CASSLVQGLEQFF. For the CDR3, the DNA is TGTGCCAGCAGCTTAGTACAGGGTCTTGAGCAGTTCTTC. The chain links TRBV7-2 to TRBJ2-1, with D possibly matching TRBD1 (6 bases). V lost 1 base, J lost 9 bases, and 10 bases lay in between. Germline CDR1 and CDR2: SGHTA and FQGNSA. The CDR3 extends over 13 amino acids.

This clone was counted between two and nine times. The DNA for the CDR3 is TGTGCCTGGAGTAGGGGGGGGAACACTGAAGCTTTCTTT. This encodes CAWSRGGNTEAFF. The chain joins TRBV30 to TRBJ1-1, with D perhaps matching TRBD1 (6 bases). V dropped 2 bases and J dropped 1 base, with 8 bases sitting between them. Germline V gives CDR1 GTSNPN, CDR2 SVGIG (reference sequence). The CDR3 spans 13 residues.

This clone showed up just a few times. The rearrangement uses TRBV20-1 and TRBJ1-4; D is uncertain. Trimming removed 6 bases at V and 7 bases at J, with 9 bases between. There are 11 residues in the CDR3. Germline values: CDR1 DFQATT, CDR2 SNEGSKA (reference sequence). The CDR3 loop reads CSAVRGEKLFF. CDR3 in DNA: TGCAGTGCCGTACGGGGTGAAAAACTGTTTTTT.

This clone occurred a few times. V and J are TRBV29-1 and TRBJ2-1; 14 nucleotides align to TRBD2. Germline-derived CDR1 and CDR2 are SQVTM and ANQGSEA. CDR3 length: 13 amino acids. Trimming at V came to 5 bases and at J to 14 bases, leaving 8 bases not matched to a gene. The CDR3 region is CSVTGTSGSREFF. As DNA, the CDR3 is TGCAGCGTTACCGGGACTAGCGGGAGCCGGGAGTTCTTC.

In this sample, this clone turned up a few times. This CDR3 is CASTSPGTGGSYEQYF. Here the CDR3 DNA reads TGTGCCAGCACTTCTCCGGGGACGGGGGGCTCCTACGAGCAGTACTTC. This rearrangement joins TRBV18 to TRBJ2-7; 7 bases fit TRBD2. Per germline, CDR1 KGHSH and CDR2 LQKENI. Losses at the gene ends were 8 bases for V and 0 bases for J; bases not matched to a gene: 13. This CDR3 comprises 16 residues. Using reference TRBV18 and TRBJ2-7 for the parts outside the CDR3, the full variable domain is NAGVMQNPRHLVRRRGQEARLRCSPMKGHSHVYWYRQLPEEGLKFMVYLQKENIIDESGMPKERFSAEFPKEGPSILRIQQVVRGDSAAYFCASTSPGTGGSYEQYFGPGTRLTVT.

Concerning this clone itself: Other DNA sequences in the sample encode the same CDR3. The chain carries TRBV18 and TRBJ2-7, with a possible D match to TRBD1 (6 bases). This CDR3 has 14 residues. In germline, CDR1 is KGHSH, CDR2 LQKENI. The ends were cut back, 3 bases at V and 2 bases at J, with 11 bases in the middle. The CDR3 coding sequence is TGTGCCAGCTCACCGCGGCAGGGGACCTACGAGCAGTACTTC. It yields the protein CASSPRQGTYEQYF.

The V and J genes are TRBV27 and TRBJ1-2, with 7 positions matching TRBD1. CDR1 is MNHEY and CDR2 is SMNVEV in the germline V gene (reference sequence). V lost 5 bases, J lost 6 bases, and 9 bases stayed unmatched. This CDR3 has 14 residues. This CDR3 is CASSPIDRDNGYTF. The CDR3 DNA sequence: TGTGCCAGCAGTCCCATAGACAGGGATAATGGCTACACCTTC.

The J gene is TRBJ2-7, the V gene TRBV7-3, with D perhaps TRBD1 (6 bases). V lost 5 bases and J lost 5, with 16 bases in between. The CDR3 contains 14 residues. Germline V gene data show CDR1 as SGHTA and CDR2 as FQGTGA. In nucleotides, the CDR3 is TGTGCCAGCAGCCCCGGACAGACCCTTCACGAGCAGTACTTC. Amino acids: CASSPGQTLHEQYF.

This clone showed up just a few times. The rearrangement joins TRBV29-1 to TRBJ1-2; no clear D gene. The CDR3 length is 13 residues. CDR1 SQVTM and CDR2 ANQGSEA come from the germline V gene. With 3 bases removed from V and 4 bases from J, the gap between germline ends came to 12 bases. The CDR3, as DNA: TGCAGCGTTGACGGTTATGGTAGCTATGGCTACACCTTC. The encoded protein is CSVDGYGSYGYTF.

The rearrangement joins TRBV19 to TRBJ2-3; D is perhaps TRBD1 (6 bases). The CDR3 length is 14 residues. Germline CDR1 LNHDA, CDR2 SQIVND (reference sequence). The ends were cut back, 5 bases at V and 1 base at J, with 10 bases in the middle. CDR3 amino acids: CASSYRARTDTQYF. CDR3 in DNA: TGTGCCAGTAGTTACAGGGCCCGCACAGATACGCAGTATTTT.

A few counts support this clone. The chain has TRBV5-1 and TRBJ2-6; D might be TRBD1 (5 bases). This CDR3 is 17 amino acids long. Trimming shortened V by 4 bases and J by 0 bases, and 14 bases separated the two germline ends. Germline CDR1 SGHRS, CDR2 YFSETQ. As DNA, the CDR3 is TGCGCCAGCAGCCCGCCAGACAGCAGCTCTGGGGCCAACGTCCTGACTTTC. Amino acids: CASSPPDSSSGANVLTF.

This sequence joins TRBV27 and TRBJ2-3; D unresolved. In germline, CDR1 is MNHEY, CDR2 SMNVEV (reference sequence). CDR3 size: 13 residues. Trimming removed 5 bases from V and 7 bases from J, with 13 bases in between. The DNA for the CDR3 is TGTGCCAGCAGTCAGGCCGATCCTTATACGCAGTATTTT. Residues: CASSQADPYTQYF.

The chain carries TRBV2 and TRBJ1-5; no clear D gene. The germline V gene encodes CDR1 SNHLY and CDR2 FYNNEI. The V gene lost 6 bases and the J gene lost 2 bases, with 8 bases spanning the gap. CDR3 length equals 13 residues. CDR3 region: CASRGQGNQPQHF. The CDR3 nucleotides are TGTGCCAGCAGAGGTCAGGGCAATCAGCCCCAGCATTTT. Looking up the rest from reference TRBV2 and TRBJ1-5 gives the full variable domain: EPEVTQTPSHQVTQMGQEVILRCVPISNHLYFYWYRQILGQKVEFLVSFYNNEISEKSEIFDDQFSVERPDGSNFTLKIRSTKLEDSAMYFCASRGQGNQPQHFGDGTRLSIL.

The gene calls are TRBV5-1 and TRBJ2-3; 7 bases are shared with TRBD2. The CDR3 has 14 amino acids. CDR1 SGHRS and CDR2 YFSETQ come from the germline V gene. V was pared by 3 bases and J by 2 bases, with 3 bases of the junction left unmatched. CDR3 sequence (DNA): TGCGCCAGCAGCTCTAGCGGATCCACAGATACGCAGTATTTT. Residues: CASSSSGSTDTQYF.

This clone was seen more than once but under ten times. V gene TRBV11-2 combines with J gene TRBJ2-3; no clear D. Trimming took off 5 bases at V and 2 bases at J, with 5 bases between the two ends. The germline V gene encodes CDR1 SGHAT and CDR2 FQNNGV. CDR3 length: 12 residues. CDR3 bases: TGTGCCAGCAGCCGTTCCACAGATACGCAGTATTTT. This sequence encodes CASSRSTDTQYF.

The rearrangement links TRBV5-4 to TRBJ2-5; no definite D call. This CDR3 is 15 amino acids long. Trimming took 1 base from V and 0 from J, leaving 10 bases between them. Germline V CDR1 and CDR2: SGHNT, YYREEE (reference sequence). CDR3: CASSLSNAYQETQYF. CDR3 nucleotides: TGTGCCAGCAGCTTGTCGAACGCGTACCAAGAGACCCAGTACTTC.

V gene TRBV19 combines with J gene TRBJ2-6, with D maybe TRBD1 (6 bases). CDR1 LNHDA and CDR2 SQIVND come from the germline V gene (reference sequence). This CDR3 spans 15 amino acids. V gave up 3 bases and J gave up 4 bases, with 10 bases separating them. CDR3 nucleotides: TGTGCCAGTAGTATTGAGGGGACAGGGGCCAACGTCCTGACTTTC. Residues: CASSIEGTGANVLTF.